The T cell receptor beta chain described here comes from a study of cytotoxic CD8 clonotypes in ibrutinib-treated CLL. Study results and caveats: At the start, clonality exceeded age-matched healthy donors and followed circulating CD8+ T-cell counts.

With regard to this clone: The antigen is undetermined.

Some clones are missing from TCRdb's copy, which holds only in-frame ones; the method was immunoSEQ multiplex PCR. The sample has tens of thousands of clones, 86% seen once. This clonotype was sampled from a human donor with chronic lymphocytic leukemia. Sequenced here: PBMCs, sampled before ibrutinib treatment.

This CDR3 reads CASSLEGSSYNEQFF. DNA of the CDR3: TGCGCCAGCAGCTTGGAAGGGTCCTCCTACAATGAGCAGTTCTTC. This rearrangement joins TRBV5-1 to TRBJ2-1; D unclear. Trimming removed 0 bases from V and 0 bases from J, with 7 bases in between. This CDR3 region has 15 residues. Germline-derived CDR1 and CDR2 are SGHRS and YFSETQ.